This T cell receptor beta chain was retrieved from a study of metastatic and nonmetastatic thyroid tumors. The overall study: Comparative analysis of repertoires was undertaken across blood and tumor or nodule tissue obtained from malignant and benign thyroid patients. Points from the study as a whole: The study reportedly found significantly higher TCR beta diversity in malignant thyroid tumors than benign nodules, in blood and tumor.

None of the patients had undergone any treatment ahead of thyroid surgery. Original analysis: A distant-metastasis classifier for papillary thyroid cancer was built using CDR3 differences across clinicopathological groups. MiXCR reprocessed the PCR reads for TCRdb. In this record, the V and J calls reflect TCRdb's handling and not the investigators' own analysis. The sample holds almost 85,000 clones, around 12% seen once. This clone was seen only a few times. The antigen remains undetermined. A read error may be the cause here, since a much bigger clone is one base away. V lost 6 bases to trimming and J lost 6 bases; unmatched junction nucleotides: 8. This CDR3 contains 14 residues. Germline V lookup: CDR1 ENHRY, CDR2 SYGVKD.

This clonotype was sampled from a female donor with papillary thyroid cancer or a benign thyroid nodule (not recorded which). Some clones in this sample may be carry-over from other donors' samples. Material for sequencing was tumor tissue. V and J are TRBV10-3 and TRBJ2-7; 10 bases map to TRBD1. The CDR3 sequence: CAIRPGTGVFEQYF. CDR3 bases: TGTGCCATCAGACCCGGGACAGGGGTCTTCGAGCAGTACTTC.